This T cell receptor beta chain comes out of a study of blood T cell repertoires in COVID-19. The data were produced by immunoSEQ multiplex PCR, yet TCRdb's version contains in-frame clones alone and is incomplete. The table has 140,000 to 150,000 clones, more than 75% seen once. The CDR3 sequence is 13 residues long. Trimming removed 3 bases from V and 3 bases from J, with 6 bases in between. The V gene's germline CDR1 is LGHNA and CDR2 YSLEER. The V gene is TRBV4-3, the J gene TRBJ1-5; possibly TRBD1 for D (5 bases). The sequenced sample was peripheral blood. The clonotype comes from a human donor with acute or convalescent COVID-19. The donor label of this sample is uncertain. The CDR3 coding sequence is TGCGCCAGCAGCCAGGACAACAATCAGCCCCAGCATTTT. Its translation is CASSQDNNQPQHF.